This T cell receptor (beta chain) was found in a study of T cell responses to AZD1222 COVID-19 vaccine. Study-wide results and caveats: Among those given AZD1222, only 5 to 7 were seropositive at baseline. When two AZD1222 doses had been given, Spike-specific TCR breadth and depth rose.

Trimming removed 6 bases from V and 5 bases from J; junction bases left unmatched: 8. Germline values: CDR1 MNHEY, CDR2 SVGAGI. The CDR3 has 14 amino acids. Concerning this clone itself: Its antigen is not known.

TCRdb's copy holds only in-frame clones and misses some; the assay was immunoSEQ multiplex PCR. The table records about 120,000 clones, roughly 90% of them present only once. The rearrangement links TRBV6-5 to TRBJ2-5; TRBD2 matches at 8 bases. The material was peripheral blood, obtained on day 0 of AZD1222 vaccination. The TCR originated in an adult in good health. The CDR3 sequence: CASRPGGETETQYF. The CDR3 region has the DNA TGTGCCAGCAGGCCCGGGGGGGAGACCGAGACCCAGTACTTC.